Below, one TCR beta chain is given with its context. The data originate from a study of shared clonotypes between healthy human individuals. The CDR3 sequence is 15 residues long. The V gene end was trimmed by 6 bases and the J gene end by 3 bases; junction bases not matched to a gene: 10. Germline CDR1 reads SNHLY; CDR2 reads FYNNEI. Generated by immunoSEQ multiplex PCR, the TCRdb table keeps only in-frame clones and is missing some. The data contain hundreds of thousands of clones, around 78% of them singletons. The sequenced sample consisted of PBMCs. The chain is built from TRBV2 and TRBJ1-2; TRBD1 matches 7 bases. The TCR was taken from a middle-aged woman in good health. Some clones in this sample may be carry-over from other donors' samples. The CDR3 DNA reads as TGTGCCAGCAGCCCTCAGGGGGACAAGGACTATGGCTACACCTTC. Translation: CASSPQGDKDYGYTF.